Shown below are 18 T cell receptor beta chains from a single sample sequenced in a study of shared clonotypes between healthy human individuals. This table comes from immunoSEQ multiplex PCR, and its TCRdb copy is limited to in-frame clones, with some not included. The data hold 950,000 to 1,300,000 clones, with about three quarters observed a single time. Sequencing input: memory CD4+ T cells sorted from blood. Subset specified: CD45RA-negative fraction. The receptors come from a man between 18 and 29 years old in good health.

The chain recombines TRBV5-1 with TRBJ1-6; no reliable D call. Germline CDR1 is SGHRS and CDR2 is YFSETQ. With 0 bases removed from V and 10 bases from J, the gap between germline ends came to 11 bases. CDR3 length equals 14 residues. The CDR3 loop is CASSLGQMGSPLHF. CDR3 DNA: TGCGCCAGCAGCTTGGGACAAATGGGATCACCCCTCCACTTT.

The CDR3: CASSSGTAFEQFF. The CDR3 DNA reads TGTGCCAGCAGCTCGGGGACAGCGTTTGAGCAGTTCTTC. The chain employs TRBV5-4 and TRBJ2-1; 7 positions agree with TRBD1. Trimming at V came to 3 bases and at J to 9 bases, leaving 6 bases not matched to a gene. Germline CDR1 reads SGHNT; CDR2 reads YYREEE (reference sequence). The CDR3 contains 13 residues.

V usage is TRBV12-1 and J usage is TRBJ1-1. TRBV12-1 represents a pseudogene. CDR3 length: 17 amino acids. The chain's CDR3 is CASSPRTGGAGDTEAFF. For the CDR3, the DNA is TGTGCCAGCAGCCCGAGAACGGGGGGCGCGGGGGACACTGAAGCTTTCTTT.

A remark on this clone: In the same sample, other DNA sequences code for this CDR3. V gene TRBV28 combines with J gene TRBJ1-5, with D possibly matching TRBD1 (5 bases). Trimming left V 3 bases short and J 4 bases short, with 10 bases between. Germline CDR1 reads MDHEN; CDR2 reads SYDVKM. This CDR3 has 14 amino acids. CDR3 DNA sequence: TGTGCCAGCAGTTTGGTAGGGGAGAATCAGCCCCAGCATTTT. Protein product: CASSLVGENQPQHF.

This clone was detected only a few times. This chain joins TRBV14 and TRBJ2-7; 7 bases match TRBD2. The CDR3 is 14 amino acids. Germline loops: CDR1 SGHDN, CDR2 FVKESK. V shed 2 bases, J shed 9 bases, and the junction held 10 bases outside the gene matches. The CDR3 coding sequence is TGTGCCAGCAGCCAACGTACTCTGCTAGCGGTGCAGTACTTC. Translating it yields CASSQRTLLAVQYF.

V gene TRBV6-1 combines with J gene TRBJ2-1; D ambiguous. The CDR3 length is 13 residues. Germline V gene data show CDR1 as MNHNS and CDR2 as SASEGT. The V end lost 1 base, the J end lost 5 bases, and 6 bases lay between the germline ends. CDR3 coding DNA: TGTGCCAGCAGTGAAGGCCTTAACAATGAGCAGTTCTTC. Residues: CASSEGLNNEQFF.

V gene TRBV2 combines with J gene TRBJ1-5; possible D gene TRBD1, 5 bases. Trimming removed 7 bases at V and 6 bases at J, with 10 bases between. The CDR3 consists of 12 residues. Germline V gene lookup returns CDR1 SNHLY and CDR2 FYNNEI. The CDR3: CASTFGGQPQHF. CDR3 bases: TGTGCCAGCACCTTCGGGGGTCAGCCCCAGCATTTT.

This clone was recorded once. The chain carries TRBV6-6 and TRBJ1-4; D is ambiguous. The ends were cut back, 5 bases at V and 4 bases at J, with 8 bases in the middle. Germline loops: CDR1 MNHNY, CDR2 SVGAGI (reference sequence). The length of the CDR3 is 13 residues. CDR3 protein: CASSRTYNEKLFF. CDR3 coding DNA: TGTGCCAGCAGTAGAACCTATAATGAAAAACTGTTTTTT.

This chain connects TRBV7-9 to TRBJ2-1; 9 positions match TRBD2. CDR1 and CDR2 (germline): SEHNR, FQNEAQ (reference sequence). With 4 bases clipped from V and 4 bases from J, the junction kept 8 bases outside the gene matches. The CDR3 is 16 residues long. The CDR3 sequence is CASSSETSGLYNEQFF. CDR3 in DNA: TGTGCCAGCAGCTCGGAAACTAGCGGGCTGTACAATGAGCAGTTCTTC.

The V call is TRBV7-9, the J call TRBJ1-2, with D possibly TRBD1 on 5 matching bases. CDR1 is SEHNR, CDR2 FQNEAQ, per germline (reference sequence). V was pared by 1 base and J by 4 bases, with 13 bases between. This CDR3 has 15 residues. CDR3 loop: CASSLDRGPIYGYTF. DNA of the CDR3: TGTGCCAGCAGCTTAGATCGGGGACCCATCTATGGCTACACCTTC. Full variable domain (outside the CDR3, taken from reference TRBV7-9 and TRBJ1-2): DTGVSQNPRHKITKRGQNVTFRCDPISEHNRLYWYRQTLGQGPEFLTYFQNEAQLEKSRLLSDRFSAERPKGSFSTLEIQRTEQGDSAMYLCASSLDRGPIYGYTFGSGTRLTVV.

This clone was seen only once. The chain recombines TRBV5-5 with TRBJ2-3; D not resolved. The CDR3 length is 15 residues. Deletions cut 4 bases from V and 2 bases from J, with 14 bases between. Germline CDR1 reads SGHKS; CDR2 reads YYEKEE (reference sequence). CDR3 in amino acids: CASSLDHHDTDTQYF. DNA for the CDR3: TGTGCCAGCAGCCTGGACCATCATGACACAGATACGCAGTATTTT.

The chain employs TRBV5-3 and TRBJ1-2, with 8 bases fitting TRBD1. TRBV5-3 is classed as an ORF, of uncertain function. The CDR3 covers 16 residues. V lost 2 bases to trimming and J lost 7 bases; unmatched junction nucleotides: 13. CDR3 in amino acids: CARSFYRTGHEGGYTF. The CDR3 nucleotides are TGTGCCAGAAGCTTCTACCGGACAGGGCATGAGGGTGGCTACACCTTC.

The CDR3: CASSAAGGWTQYF. The CDR3 DNA reads TGTGCCAGTAGTGCAGCGGGGGGTTGGACCCAGTACTTC. The chain is built from TRBV19 and TRBJ2-5; TRBD2 matches at 9 bases. V lost 5 bases to trimming and J lost 7 bases; unmatched junction nucleotides: 5. CDR1 and CDR2 (germline): LNHDA, SQIVND (reference sequence). The CDR3 spans 13 residues.

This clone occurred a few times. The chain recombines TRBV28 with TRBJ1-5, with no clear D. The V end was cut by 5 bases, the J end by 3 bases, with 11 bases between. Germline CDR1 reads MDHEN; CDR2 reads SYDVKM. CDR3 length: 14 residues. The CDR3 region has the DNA TGTGCCAGCAGTCAGGACGGTCCCAATCAGCCCCAGCATTTT. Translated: CASSQDGPNQPQHF.

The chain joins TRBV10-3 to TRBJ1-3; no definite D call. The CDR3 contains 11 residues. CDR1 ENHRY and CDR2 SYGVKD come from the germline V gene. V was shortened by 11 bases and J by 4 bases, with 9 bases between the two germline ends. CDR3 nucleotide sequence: TGTGCCGCGGTAGGAGGAAACACCATATATTTT. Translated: CAAVGGNTIYF.

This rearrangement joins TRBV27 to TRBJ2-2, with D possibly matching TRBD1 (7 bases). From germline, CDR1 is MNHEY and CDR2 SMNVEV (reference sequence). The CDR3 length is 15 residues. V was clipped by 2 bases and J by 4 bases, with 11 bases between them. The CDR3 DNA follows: TGTGCCAGCAGTTTAAGCAGGGGGGCCACCGGGGAGCTGTTTTTT. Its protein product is CASSLSRGATGELFF.

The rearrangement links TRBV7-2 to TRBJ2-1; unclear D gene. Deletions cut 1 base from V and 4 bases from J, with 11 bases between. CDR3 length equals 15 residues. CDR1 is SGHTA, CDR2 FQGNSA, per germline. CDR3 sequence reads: CASSLDGTPYNEQFF. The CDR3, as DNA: TGTGCCAGCAGCTTAGATGGTACACCGTACAATGAGCAGTTCTTC.

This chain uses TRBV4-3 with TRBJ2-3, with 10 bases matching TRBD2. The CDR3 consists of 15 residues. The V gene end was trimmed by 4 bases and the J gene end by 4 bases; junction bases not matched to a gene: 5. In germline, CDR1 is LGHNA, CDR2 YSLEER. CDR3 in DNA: TGCGCCAGCAGCCGCCGGACTAGCGGCCCAGATACGCAGTATTTT. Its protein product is CASSRRTSGPDTQYF.